What follows are 19 T cell receptor beta chains derived from one specimen sequenced in a study of CD8+CD57+ T cells in acquired aplastic anemia. Investigators profiled TCR beta VDJ and CDR3 from genomic DNA template. TCRdb re-called the reads through MiXCR, storing one row per CDR3 protein. The sample holds about 160,000 distinct CDR3 sequences, less than 60% seen once. Patients chosen for sequencing had shown CD8+CD57+ cell expansion by flow cytometry. Sequencing was done on a sample of sorted CD4+, CD8+, or CD8+CD57+ T cells (not recorded which) from PBMCs. These receptors came from a human donor with aplastic anemia.

There are many counts of this clonotype. This chain uses TRBV7-9 with TRBJ1-5; D possibly corresponds to TRBD1 (5 bases). This CDR3 region has 16 residues. CDR1 is SEHNR and CDR2 is FQNEAQ in the germline V gene (reference sequence). V lost 5 bases, J lost 0 bases, and 14 bases lay in between. For the CDR3, the DNA is TGTGCCAGCAGCGATTCCGGGGGAAATAGCAATCAGCCCCAGCATTTT. Translation: CASSDSGGNSNQPQHF.

In this sample, this clonotype turned up many times. The genes are TRBV2 and TRBJ2-7, with 10 bases that match TRBD1. Trimming at V came to 6 bases and at J to 3 bases, leaving 2 bases not matched to a gene. This CDR3 spans 13 amino acids. Germline-derived CDR1 and CDR2 are SNHLY and FYNNEI. The CDR3 spells CASSRDRGYEQYF. The CDR3 region has the DNA TGTGCCAGCAGCCGGGACAGGGGCTACGAGCAGTACTTC.

The chain uses TRBV20-1 and TRBJ2-1, with 8 bases fitting TRBD1. CDR1 is DFQATT and CDR2 is SNEGSKA in the germline V gene (reference sequence). The CDR3 extends over 15 amino acids. V lost 2 bases and J lost 1; bases outside the gene matches: 4. This CDR3 is CSARLTGGSYNEQFF. DNA for the CDR3: TGCAGTGCTAGACTTACAGGGGGGTCCTACAATGAGCAGTTCTTC.

Only a few counts were recorded for this clonotype. CDR3 loop: CATSEPNTGELFF. For the CDR3, the DNA is TGTGCCACCAGTGAACCGAACACCGGGGAGCTGTTTTTT. This chain joins TRBV24-1 and TRBJ2-2; D remains ambiguous. Per germline, CDR1 KGHDR and CDR2 SFDVKD. V shed 4 bases and J shed 0 bases, with 2 bases lying between them. The CDR3 contains 13 residues.

A note on this clonotype: The junction does not match germline at one end; this may be a read error. This chain connects TRBV20-1 to TRBJ2-3, with 14 bases fitting TRBD2. CDR1 DFQATT and CDR2 SNEGSKA come from the germline V gene (reference sequence). The CDR3 extends over 15 amino acids. The CDR3 sequence: CSARGLAGATDTQYF. The CDR3 bases are TGCAGCGCTAGGGGACTAGCGGGAGCCACAGATACGCAGTATTTT.

The V gene is TRBV12-3 or TRBV12-4, the J gene TRBJ1-2; D is undetermined. Trimming pared 3 bases from V and 6 bases from J, leaving 11 bases between. This CDR3 contains 13 residues. CDR3: CASSFNRVDGYTF. The CDR3, as DNA: TGTGCCAGCAGTTTCAATAGGGTGGATGGCTACACCTTC.

This clonotype was counted between two and nine times. The chain combines TRBV27 with TRBJ2-7; 9 bases are a match to TRBD2. Germline lookup yields CDR1 MNHEY and CDR2 SMNVEV (reference sequence). The CDR3 spans 15 residues. V shed 5 bases and J 4 bases; nucleotides not matched to a gene: 9. Here the CDR3 DNA reads TGTGCCAGCAGTCCTAAGGCGGGAGGGGGGTACGAGCAGTACTTC. Protein sequence: CASSPKAGGGYEQYF.

This clonotype has at least ten counts. The CDR3 region has the DNA TGCGCCAGCAGCTTGGGACAGGAAGCTTTCTTT. Translating gives CASSLGQEAFF. V usage is TRBV5-1 and J usage is TRBJ1-1; the D gene is possibly TRBD1 (5 bases). The V end was cut by 0 bases, the J end by 8 bases, with 5 bases between. Germline values: CDR1 SGHRS, CDR2 YFSETQ. The CDR3 sequence is 11 residues long.

The chain combines TRBV7-8 with TRBJ1-5, with a weak D call TRBD1 (6 bases). The length of the CDR3 is 16 residues. Trimming cost V 6 bases and J 0 bases, with 15 bases left between them. CDR1 is SGHVS and CDR2 is FQNEAQ in the germline V gene. The CDR3 coding sequence is TGTGCCAGCAGGGCGAACGGGGGCGTTAGCAATCAGCCCCAGCATTTT. Amino acid sequence: CASRANGGVSNQPQHF.

The chain is built from TRBV5-1 and TRBJ2-1, with TRBD2 identical over 12 bases. CDR1 SGHRS and CDR2 YFSETQ come from the germline V gene. The CDR3 loop spans 16 amino acids. J was trimmed by 2 bases and V by 7 bases; bases with no gene match: 7. The CDR3 DNA reads as TGCGCCAGCCAATGGACTAGCGGGATGCCCTACAATGAGCAGTTCTTC. Protein sequence: CASQWTSGMPYNEQFF. The complete variable domain, with remaining parts taken from reference TRBV5-1 and TRBJ2-1, reads KAGVTQTPRYLIKTRGQQVTLSCSPISGHRSVSWYQQTPGQGLQFLFEYFSETQRNKGNFPGRFSGRQFSNSRSEMNVSTLELGDSALYLCASQWTSGMPYNEQFFGPGTRLTVL.

V usage is TRBV10-3 and J usage is TRBJ2-6; D call uncertain. The CDR3 consists of 16 residues. V was clipped by 7 bases and J by 0 bases, with 13 bases between them. Germline V gives CDR1 ENHRY, CDR2 SYGVKD. CDR3 DNA: TGTGCCATCAAAGCAGGCATCCTCTCTGGGGCCAACGTCCTGACTTTC. This gives the protein CAIKAGILSGANVLTF.

About this clonotype: A read error may explain this, as a much larger clone is one base away. The CDR3 carries no conserved terminal phenylalanine or tryptophan, so it likely arises from a read error. The V and J genes are TRBV12-3 or TRBV12-4 and TRBJ2-3; TRBD2 might be the D (5 bases). CDR3 length: 15 amino acids. V lost 6 bases to trimming and J lost 2 bases, with 15 bases between them. The CDR3 reads CASRERAGYTDTQYL. CDR3 nucleotides: TGTGCCAGCAGAGAGAGGGCAGGATACACAGATACGCAGTATCTT.

V gene TRBV6-4 combines with J gene TRBJ1-1; 7 bases map to TRBD1. Germline V CDR1 and CDR2: MRHNA, SNTAGT. This CDR3 is built from 14 residues. V was clipped by 2 bases and J by 5 bases; unmatched bases: 5. The CDR3 protein is CASSDTGTATEAFF. CDR3 in DNA: TGTGCCAGCAGTGACACCGGGACAGCGACTGAAGCTTTCTTT.

This clonotype was counted at least ten times. The chain is built from TRBV20-1 and TRBJ1-1; D is uncertain. V was shortened by 0 bases and J by 6 bases, with 11 bases between the two germline ends. Germline CDR1 reads DFQATT; CDR2 reads SNEGSKA (reference sequence). CDR3 size: 13 residues. CDR3 loop: CSARDYRGAEAFF. DNA of the CDR3: TGCAGTGCTAGAGATTACAGAGGCGCTGAAGCTTTCTTT.

This clonotype was detected ten times or more. The J gene is TRBJ1-1, the V gene TRBV12-3 or TRBV12-4; TRBD1 aligns across 7 bases. Germline trimming cut 3 bases from V and 1 base from J; bases unmatched to any gene: 5. This CDR3 contains 15 residues. The CDR3 region has the DNA TGTGCCAGCAGTTTGGGACAGACATCGAACACTGAAGCTTTCTTT. Its protein is CASSLGQTSNTEAFF.

In this sample, this clonotype turned up many times. This rearrangement joins TRBV9 to TRBJ1-1; no definite D call. The germline V and J ends were trimmed by 0 bases and 0 bases, with 18 bases remaining between them. Germline values: CDR1 SGDLS, CDR2 YYNGEE. This CDR3 is built from 18 residues. CDR3 residues: CASSVGARLSSMNTEAFF. The CDR3 coding sequence is TGTGCCAGCAGCGTAGGAGCCCGGCTTTCAAGCATGAACACTGAAGCTTTCTTT.

Note on this clonotype: The final CDR3 position lacks the conserved phenylalanine or tryptophan, pointing to a likely read error. The genes are TRBV11-2 and TRBJ2-1; 14 bases agree with TRBD2. The CDR3 totals 17 residues. V shed 4 bases, J shed 8 bases, and the junction held 10 bases outside the gene matches. Germline lookup yields CDR1 SGHAT and CDR2 FQNNGV. CDR3 coding DNA: TGTGCCAGCAGCTCAGGAAGCGGGACTAGCGGGAGTGATGAGCAGTTCCTC. Encoded protein: CASSSGSGTSGSDEQFL.

On this clonotype itself: Just one base apart from a much larger clone, this may be a read error. The chain joins TRBV4-2 to TRBJ2-1; D tentatively reads TRBD1 or TRBD2 (7 bases each). The CDR3 covers 13 residues. Germline V gene lookup returns CDR1 LGHNA and CDR2 YNFKEQ. The CDR3 reads CASSQELGAGQSF. The CDR3 nucleotides are TGTGCCAGCAGCCAAGAACTCGGAGCGGGACAGTCCTTC.

This clonotype was counted at least ten times. The CDR3: CSARGEQNTGELFF. The CDR3 nucleotides read TGCAGTGCTAGAGGTGAACAGAACACCGGGGAGCTGTTTTTT. V is TRBV20-1 and J is TRBJ2-2; D is unresolved. V was pared by 1 base and J by 1 base, with 7 bases between. The CDR3 consists of 14 residues. Germline CDR1 and CDR2: DFQATT and SNEGSKA (reference sequence).